What follows describes a single T cell receptor beta chain. Its antigen is undetermined. Assay used: immunoSEQ multiplex PCR; TCRdb lists only in-frame clones, some missing. The sample has 68,000 or so clones; roughly nine tenths are singletons. The data originate from a study of cytomegalovirus exposure and HLA in healthy donors. About the study: A later analysis reported the roughly 120 validation repertoires used the same platform as the 500 to 800 first-cohort repertoires.

In germline, CDR1 is SGHRS, CDR2 YFSETQ. After removal of 4 bases from V and 2 bases from J, the junction contained 12 bases not matched to a gene. The CDR3 runs to 16 residues. Whole-study findings and limits: Cytomegalovirus-associated TCR beta chains were listed, numbering roughly 150. Subsequent analysis showed first-cohort TCR clusters tending to co-occur in 95 to 150 validation repertoires. As was reported, the classifier diagnosed cytomegalovirus status with high specificity and sensitivity.

This TCR was sampled from a man aged 18 to 29 in good health and CMV-seronegative. Source material: PBMCs. The chain is built from TRBV5-1 and TRBJ2-7, with TRBD1 matching 7 bases. Here the CDR3 DNA reads TGCGCCAGCAGCCCAGAGGGGGCAGCCGGCCCCTACGAGCAGTACTTC. This sequence encodes CASSPEGAAGPYEQYF.